This T cell receptor beta chain was found in a study of blood T cell repertoires in COVID-19. As for the study in general: Donors in the United States, Italy and Spain gave samples during acute or convalescent COVID-19. PBMCs, B-cell-depleted T cells, or T cells provided the cDNA or gDNA that made up the material.

Source study methods: The assay estimated nucleated cells by amplifying reference gene primers. Only in-frame clones appear in the TCRdb table, and some are missing; sequencing was by immunoSEQ multiplex PCR. D and trimming were read from the DNA, whereas the V and J calls and clone size are those reported in that table. This table holds tens of thousands of clones, around 80% found once. The sample holds one count of this clone. This CDR3 spans 17 amino acids. Germline CDR1 and CDR2: SGHDT and YYEEEE. V gave up 2 bases and J gave up 2 bases, with 18 bases separating them. This chain joins TRBV5-6 and TRBJ2-3; D remains ambiguous. The receptor was isolated from a human donor in a cohort sampled during active COVID-19. Sequencing input: peripheral blood. CDR3 in amino acids: CASSLLQVVGVTDTQYF. DNA of the CDR3: TGTGCCAGCAGCTTACTCCAAGTTGTGGGCGTCACAGATACGCAGTATTTT.